The rows below give T cell receptor beta chains drawn from one sample of a study of T-cell reconstitution after alpha-beta-depleted transplantation in children. TCRdb redid the calling of the PCR reads with MiXCR, one entry per CDR3 protein. This table holds 700,000 to 950,000 distinct CDR3 sequences, 16% found once. The sample here was PBMCs, mostly from graft donor cells, taken 360 days after TCRalphabeta/CD19-depleted stem cell transplant. Receptors originate from a male patient between 10 and 17 years old who had a stem cell transplant for acute lymphoblastic leukemia, so the T cells may come from the graft donor. The CDR3 runs from the conserved cysteine through the conserved F or W. D genes are given only for firm matches. Only part of the rows carry a size: once, few, many, or a class if the clone is expanded.

clone size: few
V gene: TRBV7-9
J gene: TRBJ2-2
CDR3 length: 14
D gene: NA
CDR3 DNA: TGTGCCAGTGGGTGGTCAGTGAACACCGGGGAGCTGTTTTTT
CDR3 protein: CASGWSVNTGELFF

clone size: NA
V gene: TRBV6-5
J gene: TRBJ2-7
CDR3 length: 15
D gene: NA
CDR3 DNA: TGTGCCAGCAGTTCCGGAGAGTTCCTTTCCAACGAGCAGTACTTC
CDR3 protein: CASSSGEFLSNEQYF

clone size: NA
V gene: TRBV7-2
J gene: TRBJ2-4
CDR3 length: 15
D gene: NA
CDR3 DNA: TGTGCCAGCAGCTTACGAAGGCGGATGGCGGACATTCAGTACTTC
CDR3 protein: CASSLRRRMADIQYF

clone size: few
V gene: TRBV20-1
J gene: TRBJ2-7
CDR3 length: 13
D gene: NA
CDR3 DNA: TGCAGTGCTGGGCTCGGGAGAACCTACGAGCAGTACTTC
CDR3 protein: CSAGLGRTYEQYF

clone size: NA
V gene: TRBV25-1
J gene: TRBJ2-2
CDR3 length: 16
D gene: NA
CDR3 DNA: TGTGCCAGCAGTGAATTCTCGGGAGTTGGGACCGGGGAGCTGTTTTTT
CDR3 protein: CASSEFSGVGTGELFF

clone size: few
V gene: TRBV4-1
J gene: TRBJ2-7
CDR3 length: 14
D gene: NA
CDR3 DNA: TGCGCCAGCAGCCAAGGTAGAGTGCACTACGAGCAGTACTTC
CDR3 protein: CASSQGRVHYEQYF

clone size: few
V gene: TRBV7-9
J gene: TRBJ2-3
CDR3 length: 17
D gene: NA
CDR3 DNA: TGTGCCAGCAGCTTAGCGGATGTGAGAGATGGCACAGATACGCAGTATTTT
CDR3 protein: CASSLADVRDGTDTQYF

clone size: many
V gene: TRBV7-8
J gene: TRBJ2-7
CDR3 length: 15
D gene: TRBD2
CDR3 DNA: TGTGCCAGCAGCCCGTTCGGGACTACCACCTACGAGCAGTACTTC
CDR3 protein: CASSPFGTTTYEQYF

clone size: NA
V gene: TRBV11-2
J gene: TRBJ2-5
CDR3 length: 14
D gene: NA
CDR3 DNA: TGTGCCAGCAGCCCCGCTACAGGGCCCGAGACCCAGTACTTC
CDR3 protein: CASSPATGPETQYF

clone size: NA
V gene: TRBV5-1
J gene: TRBJ2-7
CDR3 length: 13
D gene: NA
CDR3 DNA: TGCGCCAGCAGCGTAAGGGACCCCTACGAGCAGTACTTC
CDR3 protein: CASSVRDPYEQYF

clone size: NA
V gene: TRBV10-2
J gene: TRBJ1-1
CDR3 length: 16
D gene: NA
CDR3 DNA: TGCGCCAGCAGTGAGTCTGGCAGACACATGAACACTGAAGCTTTCTTT
CDR3 protein: CASSESGRHMNTEAFF

clone size: NA
V gene: TRBV12-3/TRBV12-4
J gene: TRBJ1-2
CDR3 length: 15
D gene: TRBD1
CDR3 DNA: TGTGCCAGCAGTCCAACAGGGGCCCTGCCCAAGGGCTACACCTTC
CDR3 protein: CASSPTGALPKGYTF

clone size: NA
V gene: TRBV27
J gene: TRBJ2-1
CDR3 length: 15
D gene: NA
CDR3 DNA: TGTGCCAGCACCCCCGTATTGGGCTCCTACAATGAGCAGTTCTTC
CDR3 protein: CASTPVLGSYNEQFF

clone size: few
V gene: TRBV24-1
J gene: TRBJ2-7
CDR3 length: 14
D gene: NA
CDR3 DNA: TGTGCCACCAGTAGGGGAGGCCCAAACTACGAGCAGTACTTC
CDR3 protein: CATSRGGPNYEQYF

clone size: NA
V gene: TRBV29-1
J gene: TRBJ2-2
CDR3 length: 12
D gene: NA
CDR3 DNA: TGCAGCGTTGCGACTAAAGCCGGGGAGCTGTTTTTT
CDR3 protein: CSVATKAGELFF

clone size: NA
V gene: TRBV6-1
J gene: TRBJ2-3
CDR3 length: 17
D gene: TRBD2
CDR3 DNA: TGTGCCAGCAGTGAAGCCCCACTAGCGGGAGCGGCAGATACGCAGTATTTT
CDR3 protein: CASSEAPLAGAADTQYF

clone size: NA
V gene: TRBV4-2
J gene: TRBJ2-6
CDR3 length: 19
D gene: TRBD1
CDR3 DNA: TGTGCCAGCAGCCAAGAACGGACAGGGATTGACTCTGGGGCCAACGTCCTGACTTTC
CDR3 protein: CASSQERTGIDSGANVLTF

clone size: few
V gene: TRBV20-1
J gene: TRBJ2-3
CDR3 length: 16
D gene: TRBD2
CDR3 DNA: TGCAGTGCTAGAGATGGGGCTAGCGGGAACACAGATACGCAGTATTTT
CDR3 protein: CSARDGASGNTDTQYF

clone size: few
V gene: TRBV28
J gene: TRBJ2-1
CDR3 length: 14
D gene: TRBD2
CDR3 DNA: TGTGCCAGCAGTTCGGGACTAGTCAACAATGAGCAGTTCTTC
CDR3 protein: CASSSGLVNNEQFF

clone size: few
V gene: TRBV15
J gene: TRBJ2-7
CDR3 length: 17
D gene: TRBD2
CDR3 DNA: TGTGCCACCAGCAGAGTAGGATCGGGGACTAGCTCCTACGAGCAGTACTTC
CDR3 protein: CATSRVGSGTSSYEQYF

clone size: NA
V gene: TRBV18
J gene: TRBJ1-1
CDR3 length: 15
D gene: NA
CDR3 DNA: TGTGCCAGCTCACCACCCCATCGTTTGGACACTGAAGCTTTCTTT
CDR3 protein: CASSPPHRLDTEAFF

clone size: NA
V gene: TRBV29-1
J gene: TRBJ1-1
CDR3 length: 15
D gene: TRBD1
CDR3 DNA: TGCAGCGGGGCCAGGGGGGCCAGATTAAACACTGAAGCTTTCTTT
CDR3 protein: CSGARGARLNTEAFF

clone size: few
V gene: TRBV9
J gene: TRBJ2-1
CDR3 length: 16
D gene: TRBD1
CDR3 DNA: TGTGCCAGCAGCGTCATTCCGGGACAGGGCCTCAATGAGCAGTTCTTC
CDR3 protein: CASSVIPGQGLNEQFF

clone size: few
V gene: TRBV27
J gene: TRBJ2-3
CDR3 length: 14
D gene: NA
CDR3 DNA: TGTGCCAGCAGTTTCGCAGGGATCCTGGATACGCAGTATTTT
CDR3 protein: CASSFAGILDTQYF

clone size: NA
V gene: TRBV20-1
J gene: TRBJ2-3
CDR3 length: 13
D gene: TRBD2
CDR3 DNA: TGCAGTGGACTAGCGGGAGCCCCAGATACGCAGTATTTT
CDR3 protein: CSGLAGAPDTQYF

clone size: NA
V gene: TRBV5-6
J gene: TRBJ1-4
CDR3 length: 17
D gene: TRBD1
CDR3 DNA: TGTGCCAGCAGCTTGAGGCCCTACAGGGGTCAAGTTGAAAAACTGTTTTTT
CDR3 protein: CASSLRPYRGQVEKLFF

clone size: many
V gene: TRBV4-1
J gene: TRBJ2-2
CDR3 length: 17
D gene: TRBD2
CDR3 DNA: TGCGCCAGCAGCCAGGTCCTAGCGGGGGTGACTACCGGGGAGCTGTTTTTT
CDR3 protein: CASSQVLAGVTTGELFF

clone size: few
V gene: TRBV5-1
J gene: TRBJ1-4
CDR3 length: 15
D gene: NA
CDR3 DNA: TGCGCCAGCAGCTTGGGCTCAGGGATAACCGAAAAACTGTTTTTT
CDR3 protein: CASSLGSGITEKLFF

clone size: NA
V gene: TRBV2
J gene: TRBJ2-1
CDR3 length: 16
D gene: TRBD2
CDR3 DNA: TGTGCCAGCAAATATACTAGCGGGAGGGCGGACAATGAGCAGTTCTTC
CDR3 protein: CASKYTSGRADNEQFF

clone size: NA
V gene: TRBV7-9
J gene: TRBJ2-7
CDR3 length: 16
D gene: NA
CDR3 DNA: TGTGCCAGCAGCTCTAGGACAACTTGGACCTTCAACGAGCAGTACTTC
CDR3 protein: CASSSRTTWTFNEQYF

clone size: NA
V gene: TRBV18
J gene: TRBJ2-2
CDR3 length: 14
D gene: NA
CDR3 DNA: TGTGCCAGCTCAAGGGGACCTTCCACCGGGGAGCTGTTTTTT
CDR3 protein: CASSRGPSTGELFF

clone size: NA
V gene: TRBV7-9
J gene: TRBJ2-7
CDR3 length: 17
D gene: TRBD2
CDR3 DNA: TGTGCCAGCAGCTCGCGGCTAGCGGGAGTCAAAGGCTACGAGCAGTACTTC
CDR3 protein: CASSSRLAGVKGYEQYF

clone size: NA
V gene: TRBV7-3
J gene: TRBJ2-1
CDR3 length: 12
D gene: NA
CDR3 DNA: TGTGCCAGCAGCTTCCTGGACGGGCCAAGGGTCTTC
CDR3 protein: CASSFLDGPRVF

clone size: few
V gene: TRBV9
J gene: TRBJ1-2
CDR3 length: 15
D gene: TRBD1
CDR3 DNA: TGTGCCAGCAGCTTCATGGGACAGGCTAACTATGGCTACACCTTC
CDR3 protein: CASSFMGQANYGYTF

clone size: few
V gene: TRBV24-1
J gene: TRBJ2-7
CDR3 length: 14
D gene: TRBD1
CDR3 DNA: TGTGCCACCCAAGGGGGCATATGGCCCTACGAGCAGTACTTC
CDR3 protein: CATQGGIWPYEQYF

clone size: NA
V gene: TRBV7-2
J gene: TRBJ2-1
CDR3 length: 16
D gene: TRBD2
CDR3 DNA: TGTGCCAGCATCCCGTCACTAGCGGGAATCGGCAATGAGCAGTTCTTC
CDR3 protein: CASIPSLAGIGNEQFF

clone size: few
V gene: TRBV5-5
J gene: TRBJ1-1
CDR3 length: 14
D gene: NA
CDR3 DNA: TGTGCCAGCAGCCAAATCGCCGGGGGCACTGAAGCTTTCTTT
CDR3 protein: CASSQIAGGTEAFF

clone size: NA
V gene: TRBV27
J gene: TRBJ2-7
CDR3 length: 15
D gene: NA
CDR3 DNA: TGTGCCAGCAGTTTAAGGGGCAACTTTTTCTACGAGCAGTACTTC
CDR3 protein: CASSLRGNFFYEQYF

clone size: many
V gene: TRBV12-3/TRBV12-4
J gene: TRBJ2-1
CDR3 length: 16
D gene: NA
CDR3 DNA: TGTGCCAGCAGTTTAGCCCCATTGGGTAACGGCATTGAGCAGTTCTTC
CDR3 protein: CASSLAPLGNGIEQFF

clone size: few
V gene: TRBV27
J gene: TRBJ1-5
CDR3 length: 14
D gene: TRBD1
CDR3 DNA: TGTGCCAGCAGTTTGACAGGGAATAGCCAGCCCCAGCATTTT
CDR3 protein: CASSLTGNSQPQHF

clone size: many
V gene: TRBV7-3
J gene: TRBJ1-1
CDR3 length: 15
D gene: TRBD1
CDR3 DNA: TGTGCCAGCAGTCCTGAACCGGGACAGTACACTGAAGCTTTCTTT
CDR3 protein: CASSPEPGQYTEAFF

clone size: NA
V gene: TRBV14
J gene: TRBJ1-1
CDR3 length: 12
D gene: NA
CDR3 DNA: TGTGCCAGCAGCCCCCAGTACACTGAAGCTTTCTTT
CDR3 protein: CASSPQYTEAFF

clone size: few
V gene: TRBV10-3
J gene: TRBJ2-7
CDR3 length: 14
D gene: NA
CDR3 DNA: TGTGCCATCATGGCGGGCAGGTCGTCCTACGAGCAGTACTTC
CDR3 protein: CAIMAGRSSYEQYF